Each of the 14 T cell receptor beta chains below was sequenced from the same sample in a study of T-cell reconstitution after alpha-beta-depleted transplantation in children. Unique molecular identifiers were incorporated during preparation of the TCRbeta library. Each CDR3 protein is one row after TCRdb ran MiXCR on the PCR reads. Of approximately 8,700 distinct CDR3 sequences listed, 14% are singletons. Sample: PBMCs, mostly from graft donor cells, taken 60 days after TCRalphabeta/CD19-depleted stem cell transplant. These receptors originate from a male patient younger than 18 who had a stem cell transplant for acute lymphoblastic leukemia, so the T cells may come from the graft donor.

This clonotype was counted many times. The chain recombines TRBV15 with TRBJ2-2; 9 bases map to TRBD1. The CDR3 length is 15 residues. Germline V gene data show CDR1 as LNHNV and CDR2 as YYDKDF (reference sequence). V lost 5 bases to trimming and J lost 6 bases; unmatched junction nucleotides: 7. CDR3 DNA sequence: TGTGCCACCAGCTTGCGGACAGGGGTGGCCGGGGAGCTGTTTTTT. It codes for CATSLRTGVAGELFF.

Ten or more counts support this clonotype. V and J are TRBV20-1 and TRBJ2-3; TRBD2 matches at 7 bases. V shed 2 bases and J 0 bases; nucleotides not matched to a gene: 5. The CDR3 length is 15 residues. Germline CDR1 DFQATT, CDR2 SNEGSKA (reference sequence). CDR3 residues: CSARSERDSTDTQYF. CDR3 DNA sequence: TGCAGTGCTAGATCCGAGCGGGATAGCACAGATACGCAGTATTTT.

The table lists this clonotype with many counts. In nucleotides, the CDR3 is TGTGCCAGCAGTTCTTTGGCACCCGGGGGGCGTGCAGATACGCAGTATTTT. This gives the protein CASSSLAPGGRADTQYF. The chain employs TRBV6-5 and TRBJ2-3, with D perhaps matching TRBD2 (7 bases). Trimming removed 4 bases from V and 4 bases from J, with 21 bases in between. The germline V gene encodes CDR1 MNHEY and CDR2 SVGAGI. The CDR3 runs 17 residues.

This clonotype has ten or more counts. The chain combines TRBV7-4 with TRBJ2-2; a possible D gene is TRBD2 (6 bases). Germline values: CDR1 SGHVT, CDR2 SQSDAQ. This CDR3 contains 16 residues. Trimming stripped 2 bases from V and 5 bases from J, with 15 bases between. CDR3 sequence reads: CASSLWSGRGTGELFF. The CDR3 bases are TGTGCCAGCAGCTTATGGAGCGGTCGGGGGACCGGGGAGCTGTTTTTT. Full variable domain (outside the CDR3, taken from reference TRBV7-4 and TRBJ2-2): GAGVSQSPRYKVAKRGRDVALRCDSISGHVTLYWYRQTLGQGSEVLTYSQSDAQRDKSGRPSGRFSAERPERSVSTLKIQRTEQGDSAVYLCASSLWSGRGTGELFFGEGSRLTVL.

This clonotype was recorded at least ten times. V is TRBV12-3 or TRBV12-4 and J is TRBJ1-5, with 9 bases matching TRBD1. After removal of 3 bases from V and 6 bases from J, the junction contained 9 bases not matched to a gene. The CDR3 contains 16 residues. The CDR3 is CASSFYPGQGPQPQHF. Written as DNA, the CDR3 is TGTGCCAGCAGTTTTTATCCGGGACAGGGACCTCAGCCCCAGCATTTT.

This clonotype came up many times. V is TRBV6-1 and J is TRBJ2-7, with D possibly called TRBD1 or TRBD2 (5 bases each). Germline V gives CDR1 MNHNS, CDR2 SASEGT. The CDR3 is 13 residues long. The V end lost 6 bases, the J end lost 3 bases, and 12 bases lay between the germline ends. DNA for the CDR3: TGTGCCAGCAGCGAGGGACCCAGCTACGAGCAGTACTTC. Residues: CASSEGPSYEQYF.

This clonotype has at least ten counts. The chain carries TRBV19 and TRBJ2-1; 11 bases are shared with TRBD2. The CDR3 covers 18 residues. Trimming at V came to 0 bases and at J to 4 bases, leaving 8 bases not matched to a gene. Germline V gives CDR1 LNHDA, CDR2 SQIVND (reference sequence). The CDR3 nucleotides read TGTGCCAGTAGTATAGATTTCCCTAGCGGGGGGACATACAATGAGCAGTTCTTC. This codes for CASSIDFPSGGTYNEQFF.

V gene TRBV29-1 combines with J gene TRBJ2-7; the D gene is possibly TRBD2 (6 bases). With 7 bases removed from V and 2 bases from J, the gap between germline ends came to 9 bases. CDR1 SQVTM and CDR2 ANQGSEA come from the germline V gene. The CDR3 consists of 11 residues. The CDR3 nucleotides read TGCAGCGGCGGGATTGCCTACGAGCAGTACTTC. Amino acids: CSGGIAYEQYF.

This clonotype was recorded many times. The chain employs TRBV7-2 and TRBJ2-3; TRBD2 matches 12 bases. The V segment lost 5 bases and the J segment 3 bases; nucleotides outside the gene matches: 9. Germline CDR1 reads SGHTA; CDR2 reads FQGNSA. The CDR3 loop spans 17 amino acids. CDR3 in DNA: TGTGCCAGCAGCCCGCCCGGACTAGCGGGGCCTACAGATACGCAGTATTTT. It is translated as CASSPPGLAGPTDTQYF.

This clonotype was recorded many times. This rearrangement joins TRBV27 to TRBJ2-5; TRBD2 matches 15 bases. V shed 3 bases and J 7 bases; nucleotides not matched to a gene: 9. Looked up from germline, CDR1 is MNHEY and CDR2 is SMNVEV (reference sequence). The CDR3 totals 17 residues. In DNA form, the CDR3 reads TGTGCCAGCAGTTTCCGCGGACTAGCGGGAGGGCTAGGGACCCAGTACTTC. Translating gives CASSFRGLAGGLGTQYF.

This clonotype appeared many times. The chain carries TRBV18 and TRBJ1-2, with D hard to call. The CDR3 is 14 residues long. CDR1 is KGHSH, CDR2 LQKENI, per germline. The V and J ends lost 2 bases and 8 bases respectively, with 15 bases between them. CDR3: CASSPDIEGSGYTF. CDR3 bases: TGTGCCAGCTCACCAGATATAGAGGGTTCCGGCTACACCTTC.

V is TRBV28 and J is TRBJ2-7; maybe TRBD2 (6 bases). The CDR3 is made up of 22 amino acids. Trimming left V 11 bases short and J 6 bases short, with 47 bases between. CDR1 is MDHEN, CDR2 SYDVKM, per germline. As DNA, the CDR3 is TGTGCCGCCGGGGGTCAGGGAGGTGCGATTGCCCGCTTATCTATTAACCCGCGCGAGCAGTACTTC. Encoded protein: CAAGGQGGAIARLSINPREQYF.

This clonotype was counted at least ten times. This chain uses TRBV4-1 with TRBJ1-1; D ambiguous. The CDR3 loop spans 16 amino acids. V was pared by 1 base and J by 0 bases, with 12 bases between. The germline V gene has CDR1 MGHRA and CDR2 YSYEKL. CDR3 nucleotide sequence: TGCGCCAGCAGCCAAGGACACGGGGTGGTGAACACTGAAGCTTTCTTT. It translates to CASSQGHGVVNTEAFF.

This clonotype was observed many times. The rearrangement links TRBV18 to TRBJ1-2; TRBD1 aligns across 11 bases. The germline gives CDR1 KGHSH, CDR2 LQKENI. The CDR3 totals 17 residues. With 3 bases clipped from V and 8 bases from J, the junction kept 14 bases outside the gene matches. In DNA form, the CDR3 reads TGTGCCAGCTCACCTACCTTACCGGGACAGGGGGGACAAGGCTACACCTTC. Its translation is CASSPTLPGQGGQGYTF.